This TCR beta chain was sequenced during a study of CD4 T cells in relation to SARS-CoV-2 and coronaviruses. Across the whole study: After roughly 9 days of antigen culture, PBMC TCR beta CDR3s were sequenced.

Germline lookup yields CDR1 SGHTA and CDR2 FQGTGA. This CDR3 is 13 amino acids long. Trimming took 0 bases from V and 7 from J, leaving 7 bases between them. Study results and caveats: In around 63% of donors, memory CD4+ clonotypes crossrecognized SARS-CoV-2 and at least one common cold coronavirus spike. Monoreactive clones expanded significantly more to SARS-CoV-2 than crossreactive clones did.

The method was immunoSEQ multiplex PCR; TCRdb's version includes in-frame clones alone and lacks a portion of them. The table includes around 23,000 clones, just over 75% detected once. Remarks on this clone: Antigen unknown.

Unexposed donor CD4+ T cells date from about 2011-2018, before the COVID-19 pandemic. The cells were cultured for about ten days before CD4+ T cells were isolated. Fresh IL-2 medium replaced half the medium on days 3 and 7. This chain uses TRBV7-3 with TRBJ1-5; no reliable D call. The receptor's source is a human donor in good health. The sequencing input was CD4+ T cells from PBMCs, cultured in vitro. The CDR3 spells CASSLTAEQPQHF. The CDR3 coding sequence is TGTGCCAGCAGCTTAACAGCGGAGCAGCCCCAGCATTTT. The full variable domain, its missing parts supplied by reference TRBV7-3 and TRBJ1-5, is GAGVSQTPSNKVTEKGKYVELRCDPISGHTALYWYRQSLGQGPEFLIYFQGTGAADDSGLPNDRFFAVRPEGSVSTLKIQRTERGDSAVYLCASSLTAEQPQHFGDGTRLSIL.